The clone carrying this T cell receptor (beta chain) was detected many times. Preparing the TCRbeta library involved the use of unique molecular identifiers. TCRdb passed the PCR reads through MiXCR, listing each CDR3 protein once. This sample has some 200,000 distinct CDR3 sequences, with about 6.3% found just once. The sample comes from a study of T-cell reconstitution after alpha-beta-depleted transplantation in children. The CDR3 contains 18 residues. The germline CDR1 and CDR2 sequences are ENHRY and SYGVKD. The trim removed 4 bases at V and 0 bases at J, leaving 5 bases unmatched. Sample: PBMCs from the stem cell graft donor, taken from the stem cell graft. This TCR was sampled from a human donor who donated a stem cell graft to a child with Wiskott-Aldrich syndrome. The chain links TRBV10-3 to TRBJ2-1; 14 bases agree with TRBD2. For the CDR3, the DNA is TGTGCCATCAGTGGGGGGACTAGCGGGGGATCCTCCTACAATGAGCAGTTCTTC. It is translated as CAISGGTSGGSSYNEQFF.